What follows are 15 T cell receptor beta chains derived from one specimen sequenced in a study of blood T cell repertoires in COVID-19. Repertoires were generated with immunoSEQ multiplex PCR, while TCRdb's copy carries only in-frame clones and drops some. The top ten clones hold around 1.7% of a sample with around 400,000 clones, nearly 90% of them seen once. What was sequenced was PBMCs or T cells enriched from blood (not recorded which). The source is a woman in her twenties or thirties who had recovered from COVID-19.

V usage is TRBV18 and J usage is TRBJ2-7; D is unclear. This CDR3 comprises 11 residues. Germline CDR1 and CDR2: KGHSH and LQKENI. V was shortened by 2 bases and J by 6 bases, with 5 bases between the two germline ends. The CDR3, as DNA: TGTGCCAGCTCACCATCTCTCGAGCAGTACTTC. Translated: CASSPSLEQYF.

The gene calls are TRBV15 and TRBJ1-5; D possibly corresponds to TRBD1 (6 bases). Trimming took off 4 bases at V and 0 bases at J, with 10 bases between the two ends. CDR3 length equals 15 residues. From germline, CDR1 is LNHNV and CDR2 YYDKDF (reference sequence). CDR3 sequence: CATSKDSNSNQPQHF. CDR3 nucleotides: TGTGCCACCAGCAAGGACAGCAATAGCAATCAGCCCCAGCATTTT.

This clone has just a few counts. The rearrangement links TRBV5-1 to TRBJ1-1; TRBD1 matches 9 bases. Germline CDR1 is SGHRS and CDR2 is YFSETQ. V was clipped by 3 bases and J by 5 bases; unmatched bases: 8. The CDR3 loop spans 15 amino acids. CDR3 sequence: CASSYQRDRVTEAFF. The CDR3, as DNA: TGCGCCAGCAGCTATCAGCGGGACAGGGTTACTGAAGCTTTCTTT.

The chain combines TRBV28 with TRBJ1-2; TRBD1 is a possible D gene (5 bases). This CDR3 has 13 amino acids. Germline assignment: CDR1 MDHEN and CDR2 SYDVKM. V was cut by 4 bases and J by 4 bases, with 10 bases left in between. The CDR3 loop reads CASSSQVIYGYTF. Written as DNA, the CDR3 is TGTGCCAGCAGTTCACAGGTTATCTATGGCTACACCTTC.

The chain employs TRBV6-4 and TRBJ2-1; 8 bases line up with TRBD2. V was pared by 6 bases and J by 4 bases, with 8 bases of the junction left unmatched. From germline, CDR1 is MRHNA and CDR2 SNTAGT. The CDR3 has 15 residues. The CDR3 nucleotides are TGTGCCAGCAGAAGAGCGGGGGACATATACAATGAGCAGTTCTTC. Translated, it gives CASRRAGDIYNEQFF.

The chain links TRBV6-2 or TRBV6-3 to TRBJ2-7; TRBD2 matches at 10 bases. With 0 bases clipped from V and 2 bases from J, the junction kept 4 bases outside the gene matches. The CDR3 loop spans 16 amino acids. Per the germline V gene, CDR1 is MNHEY and CDR2 is SVGEGT. In DNA, the CDR3 is TGTGCCAGCAGTTACTCGCCTAGCGGGGGTACCTACGAGCAGTACTTC. This translates into CASSYSPSGGTYEQYF.

This rearrangement joins TRBV7-9 to TRBJ2-4; TRBD1 agrees at 8 bases. The CDR3 contains 14 residues. CDR1 and CDR2 (germline): SEHNR, FQNEAQ (reference sequence). V was pared by 5 bases and J by 9 bases, with 9 bases of the junction left unmatched. CDR3 DNA: TGTGCCAGCAGCCCCGGACAGGGTGAGGGCATTCAGTACTTC. Its protein product is CASSPGQGEGIQYF. Variable domain in full (rest from reference TRBV7-9 and TRBJ2-4): DTGVSQNPRHKITKRGQNVTFRCDPISEHNRLYWYRQTLGQGPEFLTYFQNEAQLEKSRLLSDRFSAERPKGSFSTLEIQRTEQGDSAMYLCASSPGQGEGIQYFGAGTRLSVL.

The V call is TRBV4-3, the J call TRBJ2-7; D is perhaps TRBD2 (5 bases). Germline CDR1 and CDR2: LGHNA and YSLEER. The V end was cut by 1 base, the J end by 5 bases, with 12 bases between. The CDR3 runs to 14 residues. The CDR3 spells CASSQVAGGHEQYF. The CDR3 nucleotides are TGCGCCAGCAGCCAAGTTGCCGGAGGCCACGAGCAGTACTTC.

This chain joins TRBV7-9 and TRBJ1-6, with 10 bases lining up with TRBD1. Trimming removed 4 bases from V and 7 bases from J; junction bases left unmatched: 4. CDR3 length: 15 amino acids. Germline values: CDR1 SEHNR, CDR2 FQNEAQ (reference sequence). The CDR3: CASSSGQGYNSPLHF. For the CDR3, the DNA is TGTGCCAGCAGCTCGGGACAGGGGTACAATTCACCCCTCCACTTT.

The chain is built from TRBV28 and TRBJ2-7; 8 bases map to TRBD1. V shed 1 base, J shed 2 bases, and the junction held 4 bases outside the gene matches. The CDR3 is made up of 15 amino acids. The germline V gene encodes CDR1 MDHEN and CDR2 SYDVKM. Written as DNA, the CDR3 is TGTGCCAGCAGTTTATACGCGGGACAGGCCTACGAGCAGTACTTC. Amino acid sequence: CASSLYAGQAYEQYF. Complete variable domain (other parts from reference TRBV28 and TRBJ2-7): DVKVTQSSRYLVKRTGEKVFLECVQDMDHENMFWYRQDPGLGLRLIYFSYDVKMKEKGDIPEGYSVSREKKERFSLILESASTNQTSMYLCASSLYAGQAYEQYFGPGTRLTVT.

This clone has just a few counts. The chain has TRBV27 and TRBJ1-1; the D is unclear. V lost 3 bases to trimming and J lost 1 base, with 6 bases between them. CDR3 length: 13 residues. The germline V gene has CDR1 MNHEY and CDR2 SMNVEV (reference sequence). Written as DNA, the CDR3 is TGTGCCAGCAGTTTCGAGTCGAACACTGAAGCTTTCTTT. Amino acid sequence: CASSFESNTEAFF.

The gene calls are TRBV28 and TRBJ1-5, with 9 positions matching TRBD1. Trimming removed 8 bases from V and 2 bases from J; junction bases left unmatched: 16. The CDR3 has 18 residues. Germline V gives CDR1 MDHEN, CDR2 SYDVKM. CDR3 bases: TGTGCCAGCGTGGCGGCCCTAACAGGGGGCTGGGGCAATCAGCCCCAGCATTTT. As protein: CASVAALTGGWGNQPQHF.

The chain joins TRBV11-2 to TRBJ2-1; D may be TRBD2 (6 bases). V lost 5 bases and J 1 base, leaving 12 bases between the germline ends. Germline CDR1 is SGHAT and CDR2 is FQNNGV. The CDR3 extends over 15 amino acids. CDR3 bases: TGTGCCAGCAGCCCGAACCGGGGGTCCTACAATGAGCAGTTCTTC. Translated, it gives CASSPNRGSYNEQFF.

V and J are TRBV6-1 and TRBJ1-2; the D is unclear. Germline assignment: CDR1 MNHNS and CDR2 SASEGT. Trimming removed 0 bases at V and 4 bases at J, with 9 bases between. There are 14 residues in the CDR3. The CDR3 spells CASSEARQRYGYTF. In DNA, the CDR3 is TGTGCCAGCAGTGAAGCCCGCCAGCGCTATGGCTACACCTTC.

This chain uses TRBV29-1 with TRBJ1-4, with D maybe TRBD1 (5 bases). The germline V gene encodes CDR1 SQVTM and CDR2 ANQGSEA. The V and J ends lost 5 bases and 4 bases respectively, with 11 bases between them. This CDR3 spans 13 amino acids. As DNA, the CDR3 is TGCAGCGTTCTGCGGGGGTTTAATGAAAAACTGTTTTTT. It translates to CSVLRGFNEKLFF. Drawing the rest from reference TRBV29-1 and TRBJ1-4, the complete variable domain is SAVISQKPSRDICQRGTSLTIQCQVDSQVTMMFWYRQQPGQSLTLIATANQGSEATYESGFVIDKFPISRPNLTFSTLTVSNMSPEDSSIYLCSVLRGFNEKLFFGSGTQLSVL.